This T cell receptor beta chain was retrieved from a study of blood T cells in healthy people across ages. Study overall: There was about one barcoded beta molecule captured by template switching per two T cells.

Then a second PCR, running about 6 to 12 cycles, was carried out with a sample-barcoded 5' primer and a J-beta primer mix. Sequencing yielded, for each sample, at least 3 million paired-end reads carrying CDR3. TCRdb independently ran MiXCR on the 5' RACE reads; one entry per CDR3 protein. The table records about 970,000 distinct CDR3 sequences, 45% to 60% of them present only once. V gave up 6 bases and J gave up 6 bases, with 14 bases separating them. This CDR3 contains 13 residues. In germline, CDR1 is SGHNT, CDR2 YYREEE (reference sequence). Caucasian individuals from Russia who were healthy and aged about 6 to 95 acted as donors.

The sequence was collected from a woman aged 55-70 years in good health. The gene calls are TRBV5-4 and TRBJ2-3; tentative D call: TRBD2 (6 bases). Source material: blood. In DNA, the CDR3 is TGTGCCAGCACCCTGGAGGGCGGGGATACGCAGTATTTT. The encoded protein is CASTLEGGDTQYF.